These T cell receptor beta chains were read from a single sample in a study of cytomegalovirus exposure and HLA in healthy donors. The repertoire was sequenced with immunoSEQ multiplex PCR; TCRdb's copy has only in-frame clones and lacks some. The repertoire holds under 150,000 clones, with roughly 9% as singletons. Sample: PBMCs. Every receptor here comes from a man aged 25-40 years in good health and CMV-seronegative. Each CDR3 is given with its conserved first and last residue. A D gene is named only where the DNA matches it firmly.

TRBV5-6	TRBD1	CASRLDRGNYEQYF
TRBV30	TRBD2	CAWSSPMHSGRVVVDTQYF
TRBV27	TRBD1	CASSLETGGNSPLHF
TRBV11-2	TRBD1	CASSLAGQGHGYTF
TRBV19	TRBD2	CASSSRGLGGNEQFF
TRBV19	-	CASSMGRSYEQYF
TRBV29-1	TRBD2	CSVPPTSGRNTGELFF
TRBV28	TRBD2	CASSLPGLAGTDTQYF
TRBV6-5	-	CASTSSGNTIYF
TRBV2	TRBD2	CASSDPSGRADEQYF
TRBV6-5	TRBD1	CASGVGQGSTDTQYF
TRBV16	-	CASSQSGRGNTGANVLTF
TRBV19	-	CASSPGGNNYGYTF
TRBV4-3	TRBD1	CASSQDRTGAQETQYF
TRBV30	TRBD1	CAWSVGTGLEETQYF
TRBV5-1	-	CASSQGQETQYF